These 16 T cell receptor beta chains were all obtained from the same sample, sequenced in a study of technical replicates of blood from a few donors. The table came from immunoSEQ multiplex PCR; TCRdb's copy has only in-frame clones and leaves some out. The repertoire has tens of thousands of clones, around nine tenths of them found once; the top ten carry 0.25%. Sample: T cells isolated from PBMCs. These receptors were collected from a human donor in good health.

This clone was observed a handful of times. This rearrangement joins TRBV7-2 to TRBJ1-1; D is perhaps TRBD1 (6 bases). The CDR3 loop spans 15 amino acids. Trimming took 1 base from V and 2 from J, leaving 11 bases between them. Per germline, CDR1 SGHTA and CDR2 FQGNSA. The CDR3 region is CASSLVYRANTEAFF. As DNA, the CDR3 is TGTGCCAGCAGCTTAGTGTACAGGGCAAACACTGAAGCTTTCTTT.

The J gene is TRBJ2-7, the V gene TRBV4-1; D not certain. Germline V CDR1 and CDR2: MGHRA, YSYEKL. V was shortened by 0 bases and J by 12 bases, with 15 bases between the two germline ends. This CDR3 spans 13 amino acids. The CDR3 DNA follows: TGCGCCAGCAGCCAAGAGATGGTAGGTTGGAGGTACTTC. Protein sequence: CASSQEMVGWRYF.

This chain connects TRBV6-5 to TRBJ1-4; TRBD1 agrees at 7 bases. J gave up 8 bases and V 2 bases, and 11 bases lay outside the gene matches. The CDR3 totals 16 residues. Germline V gives CDR1 MNHEY, CDR2 SVGAGI. CDR3 loop: CASSYRVGQGVEKLFF. Written as DNA, the CDR3 is TGTGCCAGCAGTTACAGGGTCGGGCAGGGGGTCGAAAAACTGTTTTTT.

The chain carries TRBV5-6 and TRBJ2-1, with a possible D match to TRBD2 (6 bases). The CDR3 totals 14 residues. Germline values: CDR1 SGHDT, CDR2 YYEEEE. Between the trimmed V and J ends, which lost 0 bases and 9 bases, there was a span of 13 bases. CDR3 residues: CASSLVPTGGEQFF. In DNA, the CDR3 is TGTGCCAGCAGCTTGGTTCCAACCGGGGGTGAGCAGTTCTTC.

The chain links TRBV19 to TRBJ2-6; D perhaps matches TRBD1 (7 bases). Germline-derived CDR1 and CDR2 are LNHDA and SQIVND (reference sequence). The ends were cut back, 3 bases at V and 0 bases at J, with 12 bases in the middle. The CDR3 covers 17 residues. The CDR3 DNA reads TGTGCCAGTAGTATTTACCAGGGGGGCTCTGGGGCCAACGTCCTGACTTTC. This codes for CASSIYQGGSGANVLTF.

CDR3 DNA: TGCAGTGCCCCCAGGGGAAATGAGCAGTTCTTC. This gives the protein CSAPRGNEQFF. V usage is TRBV20-1 and J usage is TRBJ2-1, with D possibly matching TRBD1 (6 bases). V shed 6 bases and J shed 7 bases, with 10 bases lying between them. CDR3 length: 11 residues. From germline, CDR1 is DFQATT and CDR2 SNEGSKA (reference sequence).

This clone was observed a handful of times. This chain links TRBV27 with TRBJ1-5; tentative D call: TRBD1 (5 bases). V shed 5 bases and J shed 2 bases, with 16 bases lying between them. Germline CDR1 is MNHEY and CDR2 is SMNVEV (reference sequence). The CDR3 runs to 16 residues. CDR3: CASSGITGHGNQPQHF. The CDR3 DNA reads TGTGCCAGCAGTGGGATTACAGGTCATGGCAATCAGCCCCAGCATTTT.

The chain couples TRBV7-2 to TRBJ2-5; a weak D match, TRBD2 (6 bases). CDR3 length: 16 amino acids. Trimming shortened V by 2 bases and J by 5 bases, and 18 bases separated the two germline ends. CDR1 and CDR2 (germline): SGHTA, FQGNSA. The CDR3 here is CASSLQGRGGAETQYF. CDR3 DNA: TGTGCCAGCAGCTTACAAGGGCGGGGCGGGGCGGAGACCCAGTACTTC.

This chain connects TRBV7-6 to TRBJ2-1, with 7 nucleotides matching TRBD2. CDR1 is SGHVS, CDR2 FNYEAQ, per germline. Germline trimming cut 1 base from V and 1 base from J; bases unmatched to any gene: 16. This CDR3 contains 20 residues. The DNA for the CDR3 is TGTGCCAGCAGCTTAGTGTCTGCGGGAGAGTCCTTCGGGTCCTACAATGAGCAGTTCTTC. Its translation is CASSLVSAGESFGSYNEQFF.

The chain employs TRBV27 and TRBJ1-1, with 12 bases matching TRBD1. The CDR3 is made up of 18 amino acids. V shed 6 bases, J shed 4 bases, and the junction held 15 bases outside the gene matches. Germline lookup yields CDR1 MNHEY and CDR2 SMNVEV (reference sequence). CDR3 nucleotide sequence: TGTGCCAGCAGAAACCGGGACAGGGGGCTAAACGTAGGCACTGAAGCTTTCTTT. Its protein product is CASRNRDRGLNVGTEAFF.

The chain recombines TRBV5-4 with TRBJ2-3, with D perhaps matching TRBD2 (6 bases). V lost 0 bases, J lost 7 bases, and 15 bases lay in between. Germline V CDR1 and CDR2: SGHNT, YYREEE (reference sequence). This CDR3 is 15 amino acids long. CDR3 sequence: CASSLVGGGMNTQYF. The CDR3 coding sequence is TGTGCCAGCAGCTTGGTGGGAGGCGGGATGAATACGCAGTATTTT.

The rearrangement uses TRBV7-9 and TRBJ2-3; 11 bases agree with TRBD1. The V gene's germline CDR1 is SEHNR and CDR2 FQNEAQ (reference sequence). J was trimmed by 4 bases and V by 1 base; bases with no gene match: 13. The CDR3 totals 19 residues. CDR3 sequence: CASSLGGTGGLVSPDTQYF. CDR3 nucleotides: TGTGCCAGCAGCTTAGGGGGGACAGGGGGTCTGGTTTCCCCAGATACGCAGTATTTT. Using reference TRBV7-9 and TRBJ2-3 for the parts outside the CDR3, the full variable domain is DTGVSQNPRHKITKRGQNVTFRCDPISEHNRLYWYRQTLGQGPEFLTYFQNEAQLEKSRLLSDRFSAERPKGSFSTLEIQRTEQGDSAMYLCASSLGGTGGLVSPDTQYFGPGTRLTVL.

The chain has TRBV11-2 and TRBJ1-2, with 7 bases fitting TRBD1. CDR1 and CDR2 from the germline V gene are SGHAT and FQNNGV. Trimming took 1 base from V and 8 from J; bases not matched to a gene: 22. This CDR3 comprises 19 residues. The CDR3 bases are TGTGCCAGCAGCTTAGGAGGGTTGTTTCCGACAGGGTCCGTGATAGGCTACACCTTC. Protein product: CASSLGGLFPTGSVIGYTF.

This clone showed up just once. The chain employs TRBV4-1 and TRBJ2-1; 7 bases line up with TRBD2. J lost 6 bases, V lost 5 bases, and 7 bases had no gene match. CDR3 length: 14 amino acids. Germline loops: CDR1 MGHRA, CDR2 YSYEKL. The CDR3 here is CASSSGALGNEQFF. The CDR3 coding sequence is TGCGCCAGCAGCAGCGGGGCCCTCGGCAATGAGCAGTTCTTC.

This clone was picked up one time. This sequence joins TRBV18 and TRBJ1-4; D may be TRBD1 (5 bases). Between the trimmed V and J ends, which lost 6 bases and 8 bases, there was a span of 22 bases. The germline gives CDR1 KGHSH, CDR2 LQKENI. The CDR3 sequence is 16 residues long. CDR3 protein: CASSPTTGGLGEKLFF. The CDR3 DNA reads TGTGCCAGCTCCCCTACCACCGGGGGATTGGGGGAAAAACTGTTTTTT.

The chain couples TRBV7-9 to TRBJ1-1, with TRBD1 as a possible D gene (6 bases). CDR1 SEHNR and CDR2 FQNEAQ come from the germline V gene (reference sequence). Between the trimmed V and J ends, which lost 4 bases and 5 bases, there was a span of 11 bases. The CDR3 runs 13 residues. The CDR3 DNA sequence: TGTGCCAGCAGCTACCAGGACAGTACTGAAGCTTTCTTT. It translates to CASSYQDSTEAFF.